These 17 T cell receptor beta chains came from one sample sequenced in a study of T cells in narcolepsy. The table came from immunoSEQ multiplex PCR; TCRdb's copy has only in-frame clones and leaves some out. The table lists over 30,000 clones, 84% of them singletons. Input material: CD45RA- memory CD4+ T cells from PBMCs. The source is a human donor with narcolepsy.

The rearrangement joins TRBV15 to TRBJ2-1; D is perhaps TRBD1 (6 bases). Trimming removed 0 bases at V and 6 bases at J, with 9 bases between. CDR1 and CDR2 (germline): LNHNV, YYDKDF (reference sequence). CDR3 length equals 14 residues. The CDR3 DNA reads as TGTGCCACCAGCAGAGAAACAGGGCTCAATGAGCAGTTCTTC. Amino acids: CATSRETGLNEQFF.

CDR3 DNA: TGTGCCAGCAATTATGTACAGGGCTACGAGCAGTACTTC. Translating it yields CASNYVQGYEQYF. V and J are TRBV2 and TRBJ2-7; D might be TRBD1 (6 bases). This CDR3 has 13 amino acids. CDR1 SNHLY and CDR2 FYNNEI come from the germline V gene. V was trimmed by 7 bases and J by 3 bases, leaving 13 bases between them.

The chain is built from TRBV6-6 and TRBJ1-6; no clear D. Trimming cost V 2 bases and J 6 bases, with 14 bases left between them. The CDR3 extends over 16 amino acids. CDR1 MNHNY and CDR2 SVGAGI come from the germline V gene (reference sequence). The CDR3 is CASSYGGRLTNSPLHF. CDR3 nucleotide sequence: TGTGCCAGCAGTTACGGTGGGCGCCTGACTAATTCACCCCTCCACTTT.

The chain links TRBV9 to TRBJ2-1, with 8 positions matching TRBD2. CDR1 and CDR2 (germline): SGDLS, YYNGEE. J lost 4 bases, V lost 2 bases, and 5 bases had no gene match. The length of the CDR3 is 15 residues. Written as DNA, the CDR3 is TGTGCCAGCAGCGTTTCGGGGGGGCTTTACAATGAGCAGTTCTTC. Amino acids: CASSVSGGLYNEQFF.

The V call is TRBV5-6, the J call TRBJ2-7; a possible D gene is TRBD1 (6 bases). V lost 3 bases and J 3 bases, leaving 13 bases between the germline ends. The CDR3 is 14 amino acids. Germline-derived CDR1 and CDR2 are SGHDT and YYEEEE. CDR3 amino acids: CASSSTGGYYEQYF. The CDR3 region has the DNA TGTGCCAGCAGCTCGACAGGAGGATACTACGAGCAGTACTTC.

The chain couples TRBV30 to TRBJ2-5; D may be TRBD1 (5 bases). Germline CDR1 GTSNPN, CDR2 SVGIG (reference sequence). The CDR3 is made up of 11 amino acids. Between the trimmed V and J ends, which lost 3 bases and 3 bases, there was a span of 5 bases. CDR3 DNA: TGTGCCTGGAGGACAGAAGAGACCCAGTACTTC. Translation gives CAWRTEETQYF.

This clone was seen just once. The rearrangement uses TRBV11-2 and TRBJ2-3, with D possibly being TRBD1 (5 bases). From germline, CDR1 is SGHAT and CDR2 FQNNGV. Deletions cut 4 bases from V and 5 bases from J, with 19 bases between. The CDR3 length is 16 residues. The CDR3: CASSSGASPKEDTQYF. The CDR3 DNA follows: TGTGCCAGCAGCTCTGGGGCCTCCCCGAAGGAAGATACGCAGTATTTT.

The V gene is TRBV28, the J gene TRBJ1-2; 10 bases match TRBD1. Germline assignment: CDR1 MDHEN and CDR2 SYDVKM. The trim removed 4 bases at V and 2 bases at J, leaving 4 bases unmatched. The CDR3 is 15 residues long. This chain's CDR3 is CASSSWTGGNYGYTF. The DNA for the CDR3 is TGTGCCAGCAGTTCATGGACAGGGGGAAACTATGGCTACACCTTC.

This clone was detected only a few times. This chain connects TRBV19 to TRBJ1-5; 11 positions agree with TRBD1. There are 14 residues in the CDR3. The V segment lost 5 bases and the J segment 5 bases; nucleotides outside the gene matches: 2. Germline assignment: CDR1 LNHDA and CDR2 SQIVND (reference sequence). The CDR3 spells CASSVGQGDQPQHF. CDR3 nucleotides: TGTGCCAGTAGTGTGGGACAGGGGGATCAGCCCCAGCATTTT.

The J gene is TRBJ2-5, the V gene TRBV6-4, with D perhaps matching TRBD2 (5 bases). Trimming pared 7 bases from V and 5 bases from J, leaving 20 bases between. CDR1 MRHNA and CDR2 SNTAGT come from the germline V gene. This CDR3 has 15 residues. CDR3 sequence: CASIYDYMSRETQYF. CDR3 nucleotides: TGTGCCAGCATATACGACTACATGTCTCGCGAGACCCAGTACTTC.

The genes are TRBV19 and TRBJ1-2; the D gene is possibly TRBD1 (6 bases). Trimming shortened V by 0 bases and J by 4 bases, and 21 bases separated the two germline ends. The CDR3 has 18 amino acids. Germline CDR1 reads LNHDA; CDR2 reads SQIVND (reference sequence). DNA for the CDR3: TGTGCCAGTAGTATAGACCCCCCGGGGGGGGGCATCCTCTATGGCTACACCTTC. This gives the protein CASSIDPPGGGILYGYTF.

V is TRBV5-4 and J is TRBJ2-1, with 11 bases aligning to TRBD2. CDR3 length equals 17 residues. V was clipped by 0 bases and J by 4 bases; unmatched bases: 6. Germline CDR1 reads SGHNT; CDR2 reads YYREEE (reference sequence). The CDR3 spells CASSLGSGGARYNEQFF. CDR3 sequence (DNA): TGTGCCAGCAGCTTGGGTAGCGGGGGGGCCCGGTACAATGAGCAGTTCTTC.

The chain uses TRBV10-3 and TRBJ1-3; D perhaps matches TRBD1 (6 bases). CDR1 and CDR2 from the germline V gene are ENHRY and SYGVKD. The CDR3 sequence is 17 residues long. The ends were cut back, 6 bases at V and 0 bases at J, with 18 bases in the middle. The CDR3 spells CAIRSDRSLFSGNTIYF. The CDR3, as DNA: TGTGCCATCAGAAGCGACAGGAGCCTATTCTCTGGAAACACCATATATTTT.

The V gene is TRBV7-9, the J gene TRBJ2-5, with 10 positions matching TRBD2. Looked up from germline, CDR1 is SEHNR and CDR2 is FQNEAQ (reference sequence). The CDR3 contains 15 residues. Unmatched junction bases numbered 11, after V lost 5 bases and J lost 8 bases. The CDR3 bases are TGTGCCAGCAGCCAAGTCGGCGCTAGCGGGGGTACCCAGTACTTC. This encodes CASSQVGASGGTQYF.

This rearrangement joins TRBV28 to TRBJ1-2, with 11 bases that match TRBD1. CDR3 size: 15 residues. Germline CDR1 MDHEN, CDR2 SYDVKM. V shed 1 base, J shed 7 bases, and the junction held 5 bases outside the gene matches. The CDR3 protein is CASSLSRTGGIGYTF. The CDR3 DNA reads as TGTGCCAGCAGTTTATCTCGGACAGGGGGCATTGGCTACACCTTC.

The chain uses TRBV6-5 and TRBJ2-1; a possible D gene is TRBD1 (6 bases). From germline, CDR1 is MNHEY and CDR2 SVGAGI. The CDR3 has 13 residues. With 5 bases removed from V and 7 bases from J, the gap between germline ends came to 12 bases. The CDR3 DNA follows: TGTGCCAGCAGTCGAGGACAGATGAATGAGCAGTTCTTC. The encoded protein is CASSRGQMNEQFF.

This clone was detected once. The CDR3 spells CASSYDQGNGYTF. In DNA, the CDR3 is TGTGCCAGCAGTTACGACCAGGGTAATGGCTACACCTTC. The V gene is TRBV6-5, the J gene TRBJ1-2; weak D call: TRBD1 (5 bases). Trimming took off 2 bases at V and 6 bases at J, with 10 bases between the two ends. CDR3 length: 13 amino acids. Germline V gene lookup returns CDR1 MNHEY and CDR2 SVGAGI.